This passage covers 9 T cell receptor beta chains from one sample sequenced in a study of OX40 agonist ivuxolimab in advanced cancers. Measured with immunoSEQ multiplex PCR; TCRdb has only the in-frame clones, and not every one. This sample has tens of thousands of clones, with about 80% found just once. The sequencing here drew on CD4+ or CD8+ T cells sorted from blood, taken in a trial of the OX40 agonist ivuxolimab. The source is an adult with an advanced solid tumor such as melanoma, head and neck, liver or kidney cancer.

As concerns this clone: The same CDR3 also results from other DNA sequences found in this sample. The CDR3 coding sequence is TGTGCTAGTGGTTTGAGTGGGGGTAACACCGGGGAGCTGTTTTTT. Its translation is CASGLSGGNTGELFF. V and J are TRBV12-5 and TRBJ2-2; D assignment may be TRBD1 or TRBD2 (5 bases each). From germline, CDR1 is LGHNT and CDR2 FRNRAP. This CDR3 has 15 amino acids. Trimming pared 2 bases from V and 2 bases from J, leaving 9 bases between.

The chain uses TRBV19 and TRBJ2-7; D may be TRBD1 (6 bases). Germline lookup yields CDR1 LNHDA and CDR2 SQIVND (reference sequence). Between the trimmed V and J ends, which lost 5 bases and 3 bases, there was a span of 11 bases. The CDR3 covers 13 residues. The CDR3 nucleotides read TGTGCCAGTAGTCCCGGGACAAACTACGAGCAGTACTTC. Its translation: CASSPGTNYEQYF.

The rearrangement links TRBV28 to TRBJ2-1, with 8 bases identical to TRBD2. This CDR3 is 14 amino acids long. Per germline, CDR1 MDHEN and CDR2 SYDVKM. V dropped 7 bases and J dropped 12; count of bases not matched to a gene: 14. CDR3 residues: CASKWGGGINRQFF. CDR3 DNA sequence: TGTGCCAGCAAGTGGGGCGGGGGGATCAATCGGCAGTTCTTC.

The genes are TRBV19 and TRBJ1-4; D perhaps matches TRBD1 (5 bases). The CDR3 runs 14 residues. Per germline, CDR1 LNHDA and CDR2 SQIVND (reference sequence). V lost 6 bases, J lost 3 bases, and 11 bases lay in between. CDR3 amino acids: CASSLQVSNEKLFF. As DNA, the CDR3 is TGTGCCAGTAGCCTACAGGTTTCTAATGAAAAACTGTTTTTT. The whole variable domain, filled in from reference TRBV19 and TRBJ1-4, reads DGGITQSPKYLFRKEGQNVTLSCEQNLNHDAMYWYRQDPGQGLRLIYYSQIVNDFQKGDIAEGYSVSREKKESFPLTVTSAQKNPTAFYLCASSLQVSNEKLFFGSGTQLSVL.

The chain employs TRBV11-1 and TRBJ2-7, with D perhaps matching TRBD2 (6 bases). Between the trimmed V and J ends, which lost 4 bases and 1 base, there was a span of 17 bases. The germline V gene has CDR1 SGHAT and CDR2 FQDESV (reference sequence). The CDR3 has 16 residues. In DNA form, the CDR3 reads TGTGCCAGCAGCTCTGGGGGACTCCGGAGGTCCTACGAGCAGTACTTC. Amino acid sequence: CASSSGGLRRSYEQYF.

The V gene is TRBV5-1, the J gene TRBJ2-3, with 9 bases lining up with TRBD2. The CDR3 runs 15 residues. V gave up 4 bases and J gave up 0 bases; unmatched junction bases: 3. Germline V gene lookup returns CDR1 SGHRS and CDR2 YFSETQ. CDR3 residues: CASSATSGSTDTQYF. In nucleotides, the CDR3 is TGCGCCAGCAGCGCCACTAGCGGGAGCACAGATACGCAGTATTTT.

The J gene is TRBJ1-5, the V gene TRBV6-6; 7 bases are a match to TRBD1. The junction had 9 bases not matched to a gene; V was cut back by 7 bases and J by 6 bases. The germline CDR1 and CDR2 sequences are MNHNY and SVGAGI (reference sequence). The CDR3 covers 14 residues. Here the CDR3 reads CASTRGEGSQPQHF. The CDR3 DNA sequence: TGTGCCAGCACCAGGGGGGAAGGTAGTCAGCCCCAGCATTTT.

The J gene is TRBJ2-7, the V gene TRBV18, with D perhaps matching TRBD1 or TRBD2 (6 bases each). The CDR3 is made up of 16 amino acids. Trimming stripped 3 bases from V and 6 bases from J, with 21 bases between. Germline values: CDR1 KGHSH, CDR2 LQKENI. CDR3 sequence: CASSPGRGGGPAEQYF. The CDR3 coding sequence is TGTGCCAGCTCACCGGGTAGAGGAGGGGGACCGGCCGAGCAGTACTTC.

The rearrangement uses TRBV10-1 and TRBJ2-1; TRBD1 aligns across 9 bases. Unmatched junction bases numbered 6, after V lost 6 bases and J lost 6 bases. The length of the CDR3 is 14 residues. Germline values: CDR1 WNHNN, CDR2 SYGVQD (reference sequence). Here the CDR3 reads CASSPGQGSNEQFF. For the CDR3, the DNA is TGCGCCAGCAGCCCGGGACAGGGTTCCAATGAGCAGTTCTTC.